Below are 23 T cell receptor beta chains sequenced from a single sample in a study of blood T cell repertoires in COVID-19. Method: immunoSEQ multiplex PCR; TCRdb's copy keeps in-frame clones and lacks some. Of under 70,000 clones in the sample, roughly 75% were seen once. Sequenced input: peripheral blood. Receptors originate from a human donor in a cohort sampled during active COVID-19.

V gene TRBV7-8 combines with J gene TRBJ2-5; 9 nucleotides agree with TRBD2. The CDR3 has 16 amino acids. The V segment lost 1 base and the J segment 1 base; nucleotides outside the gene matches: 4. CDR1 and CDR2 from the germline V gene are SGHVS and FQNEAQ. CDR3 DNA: TGTGCCAGCAGCTTAGGGGGTAGCGGGAGCCAAGAGACCCAGTACTTC. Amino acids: CASSLGGSGSQETQYF.

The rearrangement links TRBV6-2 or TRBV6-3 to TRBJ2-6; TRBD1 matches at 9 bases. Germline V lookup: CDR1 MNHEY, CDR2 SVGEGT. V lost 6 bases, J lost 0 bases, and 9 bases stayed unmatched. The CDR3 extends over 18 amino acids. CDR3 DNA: TGTGCCAGCAGCCCCAGGACAGGGGCCCCCTCTGGGGCCAACGTCCTGACTTTC. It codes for CASSPRTGAPSGANVLTF.

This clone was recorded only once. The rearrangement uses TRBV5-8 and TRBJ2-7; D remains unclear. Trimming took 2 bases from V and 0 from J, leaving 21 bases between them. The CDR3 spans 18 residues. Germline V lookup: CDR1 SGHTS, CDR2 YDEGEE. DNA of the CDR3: TGTGCCAGCAGCTTAGAGGTCCGGTTCGACCGAATCTCCTACGAGCAGTACTTC. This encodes CASSLEVRFDRISYEQYF. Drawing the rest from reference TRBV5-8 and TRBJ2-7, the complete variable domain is EAGVTQSPTHLIKTRGQQATLRCSPISGHTSVYWYQQALGLGLQFLLWYDEGEERNRGNFPPRFSGRQFPNYSSELNVNALELEDSALYLCASSLEVRFDRISYEQYFGPGTRLTVT.

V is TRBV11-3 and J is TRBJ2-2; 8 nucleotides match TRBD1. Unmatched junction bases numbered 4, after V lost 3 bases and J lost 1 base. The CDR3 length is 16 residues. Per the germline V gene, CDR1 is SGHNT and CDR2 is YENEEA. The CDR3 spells CASSFTGTGNTGELFF. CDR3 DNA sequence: TGTGCCAGCAGCTTTACCGGGACAGGGAACACCGGGGAGCTGTTTTTT.

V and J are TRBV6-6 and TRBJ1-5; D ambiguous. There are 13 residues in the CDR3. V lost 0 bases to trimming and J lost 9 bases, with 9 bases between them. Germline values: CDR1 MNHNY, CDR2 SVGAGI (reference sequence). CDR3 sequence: CASSYSMPGPQHF. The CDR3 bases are TGTGCCAGCAGTTACTCTATGCCGGGGCCCCAGCATTTT.

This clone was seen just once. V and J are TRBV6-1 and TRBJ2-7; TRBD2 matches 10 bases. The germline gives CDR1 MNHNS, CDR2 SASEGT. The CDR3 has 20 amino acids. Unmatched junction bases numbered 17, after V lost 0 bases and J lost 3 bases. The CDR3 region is CASSEALGASGSVTHYEQYF. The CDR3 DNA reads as TGTGCCAGCAGTGAAGCGCTTGGGGCTAGCGGGAGCGTTACCCACTACGAGCAGTACTTC.

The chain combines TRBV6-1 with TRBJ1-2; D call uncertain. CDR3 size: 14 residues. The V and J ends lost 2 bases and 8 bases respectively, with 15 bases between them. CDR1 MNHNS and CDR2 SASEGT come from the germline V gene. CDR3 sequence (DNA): TGTGCCAGCAGTGAAATCACCGAGCCTAGGGGCTACACCTTC. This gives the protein CASSEITEPRGYTF.

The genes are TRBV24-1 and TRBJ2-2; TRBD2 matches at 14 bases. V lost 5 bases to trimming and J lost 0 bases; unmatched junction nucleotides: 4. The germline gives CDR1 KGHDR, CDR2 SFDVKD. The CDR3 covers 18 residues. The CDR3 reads CATSGTSGRNTNTGELFF. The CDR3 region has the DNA TGTGCCACCAGTGGGACTAGCGGGAGGAATACGAACACCGGGGAGCTGTTTTTT.

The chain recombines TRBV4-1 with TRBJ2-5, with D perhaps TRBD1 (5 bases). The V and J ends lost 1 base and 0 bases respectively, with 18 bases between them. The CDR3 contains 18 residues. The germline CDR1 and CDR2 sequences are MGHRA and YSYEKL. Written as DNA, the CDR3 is TGCGCCAGCAGCCAAGGGCGTTGGGGCAGGGCCGACCAAGAGACCCAGTACTTC. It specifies CASSQGRWGRADQETQYF.

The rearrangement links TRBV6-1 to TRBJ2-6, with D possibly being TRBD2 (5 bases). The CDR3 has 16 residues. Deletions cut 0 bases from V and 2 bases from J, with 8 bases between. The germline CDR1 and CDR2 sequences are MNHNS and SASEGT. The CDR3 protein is CASSEAVRAGANVLTF. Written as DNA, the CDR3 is TGTGCCAGCAGTGAAGCTGTGAGGGCTGGGGCCAACGTCCTGACTTTC.

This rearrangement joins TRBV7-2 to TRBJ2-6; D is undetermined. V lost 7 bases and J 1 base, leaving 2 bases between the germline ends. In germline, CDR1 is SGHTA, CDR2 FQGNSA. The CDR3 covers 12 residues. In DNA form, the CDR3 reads TGTGCCAGCACATCTGGGGCCAACGTCCTGACTTTC. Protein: CASTSGANVLTF.

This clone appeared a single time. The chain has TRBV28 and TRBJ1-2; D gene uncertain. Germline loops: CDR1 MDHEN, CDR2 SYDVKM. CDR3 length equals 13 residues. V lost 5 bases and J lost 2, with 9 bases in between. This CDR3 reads CASSPRLNYGYTF. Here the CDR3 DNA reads TGTGCCAGCAGTCCCCGACTAAACTATGGCTACACCTTC.

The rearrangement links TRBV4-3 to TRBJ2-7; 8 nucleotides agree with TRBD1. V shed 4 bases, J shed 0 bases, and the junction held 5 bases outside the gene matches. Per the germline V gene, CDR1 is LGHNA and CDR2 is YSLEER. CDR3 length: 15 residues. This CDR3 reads CASSPQGAASYEQYF. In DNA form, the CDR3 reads TGCGCCAGCAGCCCCCAGGGGGCCGCCTCCTACGAGCAGTACTTC.

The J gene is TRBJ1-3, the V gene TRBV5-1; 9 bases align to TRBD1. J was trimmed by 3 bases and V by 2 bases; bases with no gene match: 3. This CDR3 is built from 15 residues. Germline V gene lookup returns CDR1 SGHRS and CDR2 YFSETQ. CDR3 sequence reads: CASSLQGAYGNTIYF. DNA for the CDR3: TGCGCCAGCAGCTTACAGGGGGCATATGGAAACACCATATATTTT. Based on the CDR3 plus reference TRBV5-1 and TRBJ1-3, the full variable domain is KAGVTQTPRYLIKTRGQQVTLSCSPISGHRSVSWYQQTPGQGLQFLFEYFSETQRNKGNFPGRFSGRQFSNSRSEMNVSTLELGDSALYLCASSLQGAYGNTIYFGEGSWLTVV.

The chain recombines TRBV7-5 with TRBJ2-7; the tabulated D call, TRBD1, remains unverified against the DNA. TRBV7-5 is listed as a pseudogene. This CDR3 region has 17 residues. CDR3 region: CARSLALRTGVPSEQYF. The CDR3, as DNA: TGTGCCAGAAGCTTAGCGTTGAGGACAGGGGTTCCCAGCGAGCAGTACTTC.

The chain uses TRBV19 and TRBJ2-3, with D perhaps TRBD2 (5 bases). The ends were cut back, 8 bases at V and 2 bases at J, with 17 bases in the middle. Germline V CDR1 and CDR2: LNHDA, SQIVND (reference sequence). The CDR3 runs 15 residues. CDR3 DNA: TGTGCCAGTTCTCCTAGGCGGGTAGCCACAGATACGCAGTATTTT. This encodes CASSPRRVATDTQYF.

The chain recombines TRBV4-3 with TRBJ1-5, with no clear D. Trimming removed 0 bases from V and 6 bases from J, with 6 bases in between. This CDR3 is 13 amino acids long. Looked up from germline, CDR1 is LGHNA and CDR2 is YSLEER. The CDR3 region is CASSQEASQPQHF. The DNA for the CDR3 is TGCGCCAGCAGCCAAGAAGCTAGTCAGCCCCAGCATTTT.

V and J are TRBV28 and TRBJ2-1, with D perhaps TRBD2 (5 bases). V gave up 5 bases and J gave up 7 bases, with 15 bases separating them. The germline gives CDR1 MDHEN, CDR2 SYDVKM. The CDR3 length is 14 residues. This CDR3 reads CASSGVSEGNEQFF. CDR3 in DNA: TGTGCCAGCAGTGGGGTGAGCGAGGGAAATGAGCAGTTCTTC.

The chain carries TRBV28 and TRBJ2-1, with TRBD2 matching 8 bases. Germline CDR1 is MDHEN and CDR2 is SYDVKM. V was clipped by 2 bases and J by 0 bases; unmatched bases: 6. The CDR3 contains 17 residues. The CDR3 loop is CASSLPSGRSSYNEQFF. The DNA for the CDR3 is TGTGCCAGCAGTTTACCAAGCGGGAGAAGCTCCTACAATGAGCAGTTCTTC.

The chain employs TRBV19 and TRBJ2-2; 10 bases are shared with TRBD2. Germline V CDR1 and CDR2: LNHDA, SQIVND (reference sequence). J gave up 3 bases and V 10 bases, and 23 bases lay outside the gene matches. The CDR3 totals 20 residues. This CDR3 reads CAILPTWTSGPRGDTGELFF. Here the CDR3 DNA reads TGTGCCATCCTTCCGACGTGGACTAGCGGACCGAGGGGGGACACCGGGGAGCTGTTTTTT. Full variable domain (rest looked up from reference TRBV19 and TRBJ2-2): DGGITQSPKYLFRKEGQNVTLSCEQNLNHDAMYWYRQDPGQGLRLIYYSQIVNDFQKGDIAEGYSVSREKKESFPLTVTSAQKNPTAFYLCAILPTWTSGPRGDTGELFFGEGSRLTVL.

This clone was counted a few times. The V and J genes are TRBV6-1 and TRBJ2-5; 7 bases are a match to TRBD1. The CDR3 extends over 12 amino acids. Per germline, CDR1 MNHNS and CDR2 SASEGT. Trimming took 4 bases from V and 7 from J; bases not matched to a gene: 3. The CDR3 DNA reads TGTGCCAGCAGTGTAGCAGGGGGGACCCAGTACTTC. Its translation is CASSVAGGTQYF.

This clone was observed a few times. This chain's CDR3 is CASSPTGGQNYGYTF. The CDR3 nucleotides are TGTGCCAGCAGCCCAACAGGGGGCCAAAACTATGGCTACACCTTC. The chain couples TRBV7-9 to TRBJ1-2; 9 nucleotides agree with TRBD1. The CDR3 runs 15 residues. J lost 2 bases, V lost 5 bases, and 6 bases had no gene match. The germline V gene encodes CDR1 SEHNR and CDR2 FQNEAQ (reference sequence).

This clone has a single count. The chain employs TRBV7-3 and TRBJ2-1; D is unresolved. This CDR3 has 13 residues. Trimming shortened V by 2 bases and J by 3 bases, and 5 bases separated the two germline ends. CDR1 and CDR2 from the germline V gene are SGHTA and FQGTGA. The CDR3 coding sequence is TGTGCCAGCAGCTTAGCGAGCTACAATGAGCAGTTCTTC. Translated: CASSLASYNEQFF.